This T cell receptor (beta chain) stems from a study of identical twins. Broader study findings: Reduced insertions were recorded for abundant cord blood beta clonotypes, with no such pattern in memory repertoires.

This CDR3 has 14 residues. V lost 5 bases and J lost 2, with 15 bases in between. From germline, CDR1 is DFQATT and CDR2 SNEGSKA (reference sequence). There are a few counts of this clonotype. Antigen specificity is unknown. TCRdb processed the 5' RACE reads anew with MiXCR; each CDR3 protein has one entry. The sample holds approximately 890,000 distinct CDR3 sequences, 12% seen once. The same specimen was also included in a second study, on yellow fever vaccine responses in identical twins.

V usage is TRBV20-1 and J usage is TRBJ1-1, with a tentative D call TRBD1 (6 bases). The sequence derives from a woman in her late teens or twenties in good health. Sample: PBMCs. CDR3 nucleotides: TGCAGTGCTCTAAAGACAGGCCAAAACACTGAAGCTTTCTTT. Its protein is CSALKTGQNTEAFF.